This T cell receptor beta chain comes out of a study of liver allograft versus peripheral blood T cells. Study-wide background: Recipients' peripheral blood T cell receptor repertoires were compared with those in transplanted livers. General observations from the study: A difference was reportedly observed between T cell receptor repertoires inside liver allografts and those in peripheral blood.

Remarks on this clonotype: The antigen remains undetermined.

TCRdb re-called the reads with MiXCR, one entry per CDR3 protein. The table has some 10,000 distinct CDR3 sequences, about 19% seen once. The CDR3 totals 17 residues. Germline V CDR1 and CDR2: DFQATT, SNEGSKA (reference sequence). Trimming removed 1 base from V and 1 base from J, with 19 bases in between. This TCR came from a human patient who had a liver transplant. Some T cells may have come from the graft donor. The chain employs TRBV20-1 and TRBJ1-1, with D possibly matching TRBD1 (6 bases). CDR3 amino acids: CSARGLSGGRGNTEAFF. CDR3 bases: TGCAGTGCTAGAGGCCTTTCTGGGGGCAGGGGGAACACTGAAGCTTTCTTT.